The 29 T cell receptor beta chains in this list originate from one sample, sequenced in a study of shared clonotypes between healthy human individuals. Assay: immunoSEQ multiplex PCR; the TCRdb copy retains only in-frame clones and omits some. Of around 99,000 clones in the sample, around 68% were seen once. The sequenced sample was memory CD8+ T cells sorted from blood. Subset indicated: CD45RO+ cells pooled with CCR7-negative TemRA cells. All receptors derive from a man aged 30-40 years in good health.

CDR3 sequence reads: CASSLEKREEQFF. CDR3 bases: TGTGCCAGCAGCTTGGAGAAAAGGGAAGAGCAGTTCTTC. The chain joins TRBV7-9 to TRBJ2-1; D call uncertain. Germline V gene data show CDR1 as SEHNR and CDR2 as FQNEAQ (reference sequence). CDR3 length: 13 amino acids. V shed 3 bases and J shed 10 bases, with 13 bases lying between them.

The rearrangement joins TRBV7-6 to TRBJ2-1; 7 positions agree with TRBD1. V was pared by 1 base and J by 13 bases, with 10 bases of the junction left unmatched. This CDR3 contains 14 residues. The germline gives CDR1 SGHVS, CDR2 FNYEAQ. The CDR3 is CASSLESFGTVQFF. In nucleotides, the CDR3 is TGTGCCAGCAGCTTAGAGTCGTTCGGGACAGTTCAGTTCTTC.

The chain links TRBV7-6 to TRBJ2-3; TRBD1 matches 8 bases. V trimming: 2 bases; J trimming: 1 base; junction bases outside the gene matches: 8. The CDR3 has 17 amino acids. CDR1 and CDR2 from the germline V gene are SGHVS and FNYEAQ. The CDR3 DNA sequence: TGTGCCAGCAGCTTAATTGGCCAGGGACAGGGCACAGATACGCAGTATTTT. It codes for CASSLIGQGQGTDTQYF.

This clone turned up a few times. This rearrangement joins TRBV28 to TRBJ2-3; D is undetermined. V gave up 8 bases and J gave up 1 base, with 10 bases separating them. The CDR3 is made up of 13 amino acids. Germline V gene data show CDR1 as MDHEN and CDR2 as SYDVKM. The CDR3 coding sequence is TGTGCCAGCCGTAAGACGGGCACAGATACGCAGTATTTT. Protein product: CASRKTGTDTQYF.

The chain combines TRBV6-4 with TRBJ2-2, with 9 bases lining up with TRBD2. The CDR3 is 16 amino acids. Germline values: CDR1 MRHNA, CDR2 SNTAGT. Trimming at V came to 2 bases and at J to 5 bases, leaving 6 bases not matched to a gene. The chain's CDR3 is CASSDQTSGRTGELFF. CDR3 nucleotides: TGTGCCAGCAGTGACCAGACTAGCGGAAGGACCGGGGAGCTGTTTTTT.

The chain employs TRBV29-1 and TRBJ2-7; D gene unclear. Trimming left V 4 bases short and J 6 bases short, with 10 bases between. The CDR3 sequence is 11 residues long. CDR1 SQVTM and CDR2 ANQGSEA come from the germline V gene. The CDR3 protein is CSVVQAVEQYF. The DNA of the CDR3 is TGCAGCGTTGTTCAGGCAGTCGAGCAGTACTTC.

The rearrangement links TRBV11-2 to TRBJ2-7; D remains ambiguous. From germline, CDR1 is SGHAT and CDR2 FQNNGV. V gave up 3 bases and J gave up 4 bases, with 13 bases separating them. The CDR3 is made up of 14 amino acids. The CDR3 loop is CASSLVRIRYEQYF. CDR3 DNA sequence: TGTGCCAGCAGCTTGGTGCGGATTAGGTACGAGCAGTACTTC.

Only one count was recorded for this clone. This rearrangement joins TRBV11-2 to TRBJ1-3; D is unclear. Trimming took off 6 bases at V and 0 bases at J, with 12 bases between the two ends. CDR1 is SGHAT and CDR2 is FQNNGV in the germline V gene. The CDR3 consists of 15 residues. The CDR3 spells CASSPDSYSGNTIYF. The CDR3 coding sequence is TGTGCCAGCAGTCCCGACTCCTACTCTGGAAACACCATATATTTT.

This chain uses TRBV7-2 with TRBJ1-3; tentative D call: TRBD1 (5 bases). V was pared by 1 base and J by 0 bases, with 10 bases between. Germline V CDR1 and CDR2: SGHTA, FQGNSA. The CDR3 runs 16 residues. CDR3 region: CASSLVGPSSGNTIYF. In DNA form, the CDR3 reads TGTGCCAGCAGCTTAGTGGGGCCGAGCTCTGGAAACACCATATATTTT.

The CDR3 nucleotides are TGTGCCAGCAGCTCCAATTCCGGGACTCTGCAGTATTTT. It specifies CASSSNSGTLQYF. V gene TRBV11-3 combines with J gene TRBJ2-3; tentatively, D is TRBD2 (6 bases). V was clipped by 4 bases and J by 11 bases, with 16 bases between them. In germline, CDR1 is SGHNT, CDR2 YENEEA. The CDR3 loop spans 13 amino acids.

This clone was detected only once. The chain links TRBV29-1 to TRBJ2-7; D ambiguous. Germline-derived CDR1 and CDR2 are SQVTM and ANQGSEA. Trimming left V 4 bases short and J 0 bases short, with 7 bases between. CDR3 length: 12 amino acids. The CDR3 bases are TGCAGCGTTGGTCTGAGCTCCTACGAGCAGTACTTC. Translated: CSVGLSSYEQYF.

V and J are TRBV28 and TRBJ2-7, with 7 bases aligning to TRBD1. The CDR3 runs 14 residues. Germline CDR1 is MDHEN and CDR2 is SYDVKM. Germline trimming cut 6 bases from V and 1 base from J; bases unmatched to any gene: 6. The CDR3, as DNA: TGTGCCAGCAGGTCCCCAGGGGGTTCCTACGAGCAGTACTTC. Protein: CASRSPGGSYEQYF.

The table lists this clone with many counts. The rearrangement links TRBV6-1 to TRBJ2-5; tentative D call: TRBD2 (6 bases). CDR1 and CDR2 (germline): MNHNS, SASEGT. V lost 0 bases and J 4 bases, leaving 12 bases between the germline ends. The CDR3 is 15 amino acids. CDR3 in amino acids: CASSEAAGSPETQYF. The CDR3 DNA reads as TGTGCCAGCAGTGAAGCAGCGGGTTCCCCAGAGACCCAGTACTTC.

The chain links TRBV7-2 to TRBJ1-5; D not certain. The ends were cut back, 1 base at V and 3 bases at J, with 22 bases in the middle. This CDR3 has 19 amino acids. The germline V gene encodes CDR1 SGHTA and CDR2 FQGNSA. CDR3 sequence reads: CASSLVPGLISIANQPQHF. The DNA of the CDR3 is TGTGCCAGCAGCTTAGTGCCGGGTCTTATTTCCATTGCCAATCAGCCCCAGCATTTT. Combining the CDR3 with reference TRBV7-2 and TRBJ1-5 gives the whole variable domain GAGVSQSPSNKVTEKGKDVELRCDPISGHTALYWYRQSLGQGLEFLIYFQGNSAPDKSGLPSDRFSAERTGGSVSTLTIQRTQQEDSAVYLCASSLVPGLISIANQPQHFGDGTRLSIL.

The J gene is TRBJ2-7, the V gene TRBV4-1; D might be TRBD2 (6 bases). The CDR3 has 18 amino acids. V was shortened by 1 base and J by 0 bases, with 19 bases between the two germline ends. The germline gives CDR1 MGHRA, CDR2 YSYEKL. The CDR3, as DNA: TGCGCCAGCAGCCAAGGGGTATGGCAGGGAGGACGCTCCTACGAGCAGTACTTC. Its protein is CASSQGVWQGGRSYEQYF.

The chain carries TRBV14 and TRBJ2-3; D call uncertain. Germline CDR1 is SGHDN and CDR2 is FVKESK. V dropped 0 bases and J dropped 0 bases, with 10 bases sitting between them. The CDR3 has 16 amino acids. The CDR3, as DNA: TGTGCCAGCAGCCAAGACGTAATAGCTAGCACAGATACGCAGTATTTT. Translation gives CASSQDVIASTDTQYF.

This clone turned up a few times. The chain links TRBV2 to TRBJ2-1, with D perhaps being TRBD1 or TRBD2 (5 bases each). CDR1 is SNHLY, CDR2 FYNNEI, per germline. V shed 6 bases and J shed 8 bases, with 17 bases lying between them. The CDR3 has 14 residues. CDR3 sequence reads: CASSPGTPRDEQFF. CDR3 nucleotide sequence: TGTGCCAGCAGCCCCGGGACCCCGAGGGATGAGCAGTTCTTC. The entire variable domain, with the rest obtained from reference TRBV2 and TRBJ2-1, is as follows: EPEVTQTPSHQVTQMGQEVILRCVPISNHLYFYWYRQILGQKVEFLVSFYNNEISEKSEIFDDQFSVERPDGSNFTLKIRSTKLEDSAMYFCASSPGTPRDEQFFGPGTRLTVL.

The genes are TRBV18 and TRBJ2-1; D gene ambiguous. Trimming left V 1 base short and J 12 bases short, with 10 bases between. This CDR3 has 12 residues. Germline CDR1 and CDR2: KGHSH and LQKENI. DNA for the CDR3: TGTGCCAGCTCACCACGCTTCGAGTTGCAGTTCTTC. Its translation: CASSPRFELQFF.

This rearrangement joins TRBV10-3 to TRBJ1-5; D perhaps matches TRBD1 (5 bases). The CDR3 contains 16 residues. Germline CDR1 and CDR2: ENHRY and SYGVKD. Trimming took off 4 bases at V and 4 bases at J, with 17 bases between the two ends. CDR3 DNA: TGTGCCATCAGTGTGGGACCGAGGGGAGGGAATCAGCCCCAGCATTTT. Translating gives CAISVGPRGGNQPQHF.

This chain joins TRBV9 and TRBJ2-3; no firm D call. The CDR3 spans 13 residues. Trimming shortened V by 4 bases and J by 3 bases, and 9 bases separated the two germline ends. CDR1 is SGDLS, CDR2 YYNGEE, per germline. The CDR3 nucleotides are TGTGCCAGCAGCCGGGCCCAGACAGATACGCAGTATTTT. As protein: CASSRAQTDTQYF.

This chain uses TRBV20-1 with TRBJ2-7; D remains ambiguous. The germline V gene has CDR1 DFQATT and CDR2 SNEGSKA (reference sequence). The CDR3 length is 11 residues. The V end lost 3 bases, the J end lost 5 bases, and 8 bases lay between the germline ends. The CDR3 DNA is TGCAGTGCTAGCCATTCGAACGAGCAGTACTTC. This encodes CSASHSNEQYF.

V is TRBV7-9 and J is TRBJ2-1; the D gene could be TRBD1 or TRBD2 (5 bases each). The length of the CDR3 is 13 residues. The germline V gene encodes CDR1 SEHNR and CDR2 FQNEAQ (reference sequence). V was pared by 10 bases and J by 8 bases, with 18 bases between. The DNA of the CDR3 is TGTGCCACCCGGGGCTTACGTGGCGATGAGCAGTTCTTC. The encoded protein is CATRGLRGDEQFF. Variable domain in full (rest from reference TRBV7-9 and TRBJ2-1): DTGVSQNPRHKITKRGQNVTFRCDPISEHNRLYWYRQTLGQGPEFLTYFQNEAQLEKSRLLSDRFSAERPKGSFSTLEIQRTEQGDSAMYLCATRGLRGDEQFFGPGTRLTVL.

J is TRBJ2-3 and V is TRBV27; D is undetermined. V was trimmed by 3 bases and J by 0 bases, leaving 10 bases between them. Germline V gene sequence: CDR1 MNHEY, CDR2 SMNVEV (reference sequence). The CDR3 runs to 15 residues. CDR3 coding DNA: TGTGCCAGCAGTTTGATCCCCTCTAGCACAGATACGCAGTATTTT. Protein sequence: CASSLIPSSTDTQYF.

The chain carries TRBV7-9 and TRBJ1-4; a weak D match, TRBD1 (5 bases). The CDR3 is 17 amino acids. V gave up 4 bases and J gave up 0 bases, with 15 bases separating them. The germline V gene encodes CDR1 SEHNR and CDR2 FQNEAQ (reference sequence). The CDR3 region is CASSSGHLGPTNEKLFF. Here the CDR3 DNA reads TGTGCCAGCAGCTCTGGACACCTGGGACCAACTAATGAAAAACTGTTTTTT.

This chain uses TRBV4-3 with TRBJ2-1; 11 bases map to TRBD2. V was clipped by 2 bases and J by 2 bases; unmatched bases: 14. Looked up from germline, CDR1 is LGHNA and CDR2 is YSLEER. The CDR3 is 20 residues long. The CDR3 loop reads CASSQLGLAGPSLPYNEQFF. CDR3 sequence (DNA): TGCGCCAGCAGCCAACTCGGACTAGCGGGCCCCTCACTCCCCTACAATGAGCAGTTCTTC.

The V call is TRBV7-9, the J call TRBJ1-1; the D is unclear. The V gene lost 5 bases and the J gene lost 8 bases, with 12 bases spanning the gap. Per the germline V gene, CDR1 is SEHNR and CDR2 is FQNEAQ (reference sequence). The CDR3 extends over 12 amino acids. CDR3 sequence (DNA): TGTGCCAGCAGCATCCCGCCGGGAGAAGCTTTCTTT. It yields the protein CASSIPPGEAFF.

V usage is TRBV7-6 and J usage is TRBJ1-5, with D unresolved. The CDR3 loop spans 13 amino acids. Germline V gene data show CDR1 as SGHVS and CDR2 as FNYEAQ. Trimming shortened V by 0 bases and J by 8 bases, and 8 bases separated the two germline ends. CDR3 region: CASSLAGRKPQHF. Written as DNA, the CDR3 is TGTGCCAGCAGCTTAGCTGGTCGGAAGCCCCAGCATTTT.

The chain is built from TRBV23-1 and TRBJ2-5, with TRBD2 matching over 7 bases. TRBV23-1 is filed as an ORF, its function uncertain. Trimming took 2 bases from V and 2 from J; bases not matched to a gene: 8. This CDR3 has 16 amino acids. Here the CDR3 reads CASSQAKGGSQETQYF. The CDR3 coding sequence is TGCGCCAGCAGTCAAGCGAAGGGCGGGAGTCAAGAGACCCAGTACTTC.

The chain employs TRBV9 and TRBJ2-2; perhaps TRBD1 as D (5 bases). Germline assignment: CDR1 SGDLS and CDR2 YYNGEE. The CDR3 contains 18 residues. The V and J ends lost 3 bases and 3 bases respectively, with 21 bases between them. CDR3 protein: CASSAPGIDSRYTGELFF. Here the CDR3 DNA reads TGTGCCAGCAGCGCGCCCGGAATTGACAGCCGCTACACCGGGGAGCTGTTTTTT. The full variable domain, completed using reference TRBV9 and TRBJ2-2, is DSGVTQTPKHLITATGQRVTLRCSPRSGDLSVYWYQQSLDQGLQFLIQYYNGEERAKGNILERFSAQQFPDLHSELNLSSLELGDSALYFCASSAPGIDSRYTGELFFGEGSRLTVL.